These 31 T cell receptor beta chains were all obtained from the same sample, sequenced in a study of blood T cell repertoires in COVID-19. Generated by immunoSEQ multiplex PCR, the TCRdb table keeps only in-frame clones and is missing some. The profile covers 350,000 or so clones, with over 85% appearing a single time and 3.9% taken by the ten largest. The sequencing input was peripheral blood. All receptors come from a woman in her sixties with COVID-19, enrolled during active disease.

The chain combines TRBV12-5 with TRBJ1-2; unclear D gene. The CDR3 is 12 amino acids. Trimming cost V 4 bases and J 8 bases, with 11 bases left between them. CDR1 and CDR2 from the germline V gene are LGHNT and FRNRAP. CDR3 nucleotides: TGTGCTAGTGGTTCCAGGATGGGCGGCTACACCTTC. This encodes CASGSRMGGYTF. Based on the CDR3 plus reference TRBV12-5 and TRBJ1-2, the full variable domain is DARVTQTPRHKVTEMGQEVTMRCQPILGHNTVFWYRQTMMQGLELLAYFRNRAPLDDSGMPKDRFSAEMPDATLATLKIQPSEPRDSAVYFCASGSRMGGYTFGSGTRLTVV.

The chain employs TRBV2 and TRBJ1-3; D gene unclear. The CDR3 runs to 15 residues. Trimming left V 3 bases short and J 0 bases short, with 9 bases between. Germline lookup yields CDR1 SNHLY and CDR2 FYNNEI. The CDR3 sequence is CASSDSSSSGNTIYF. CDR3 bases: TGTGCCAGCAGTGACTCATCGAGCTCTGGAAACACCATATATTTT.

This rearrangement joins TRBV4-1 to TRBJ2-1; D might be TRBD2 (5 bases). This CDR3 comprises 14 residues. Trimming took 4 bases from V and 4 from J, leaving 11 bases between them. The germline V gene has CDR1 MGHRA and CDR2 YSYEKL. The CDR3 region is CASSPGVQYNEQFF. Here the CDR3 DNA reads TGCGCCAGCAGCCCCGGGGTGCAATACAATGAGCAGTTCTTC.

The chain carries TRBV18 and TRBJ1-2, with TRBD1 identical over 7 bases. The CDR3 runs to 17 residues. The germline gives CDR1 KGHSH, CDR2 LQKENI. With V trimmed by 3 bases and J by 1 base, 11 bases remained unmatched. CDR3 nucleotide sequence: TGTGCCAGCTCACCGGGCACAGGGGCCGTTCTTAACTATGGCTACACCTTC. This translates into CASSPGTGAVLNYGYTF. The variable domain in full, completed from reference TRBV18 and TRBJ1-2, reads NAGVMQNPRHLVRRRGQEARLRCSPMKGHSHVYWYRQLPEEGLKFMVYLQKENIIDESGMPKERFSAEFPKEGPSILRIQQVVRGDSAAYFCASSPGTGAVLNYGYTFGSGTRLTVV.

The chain couples TRBV7-3 to TRBJ1-1, with TRBD1 matching over 7 bases. V was clipped by 4 bases and J by 6 bases; unmatched bases: 2. There are 12 residues in the CDR3. The germline V gene has CDR1 SGHTA and CDR2 FQGTGA. CDR3 in DNA: TGTGCCAGCAGCTCGACAGGGTCTGAAGCTTTCTTT. Protein product: CASSSTGSEAFF. The full variable domain, with the rest looked up from reference TRBV7-3 and TRBJ1-1, is GAGVSQTPSNKVTEKGKYVELRCDPISGHTALYWYRQSLGQGPEFLIYFQGTGAADDSGLPNDRFFAVRPEGSVSTLKIQRTERGDSAVYLCASSSTGSEAFFGQGTRLTVV.

The chain links TRBV2 to TRBJ1-1; D is unclear. The CDR3 spans 14 residues. Germline CDR1 SNHLY, CDR2 FYNNEI. Trimming shortened V by 7 bases and J by 3 bases, and 15 bases separated the two germline ends. The CDR3 bases are TGTGCCAGCACCCTCCGGGTGCTCGACACTGAAGCTTTCTTT. As protein: CASTLRVLDTEAFF. The whole variable domain, filled in from reference TRBV2 and TRBJ1-1, reads EPEVTQTPSHQVTQMGQEVILRCVPISNHLYFYWYRQILGQKVEFLVSFYNNEISEKSEIFDDQFSVERPDGSNFTLKIRSTKLEDSAMYFCASTLRVLDTEAFFGQGTRLTVV.

The rearrangement uses TRBV6-1 and TRBJ2-7; D ambiguous. Trimming removed 1 base at V and 0 bases at J, with 10 bases between. Germline CDR1 reads MNHNS; CDR2 reads SASEGT. This CDR3 is built from 15 residues. The CDR3, as DNA: TGTGCCAGCAGTGAAGTGGTAATACACTCCTACGAGCAGTACTTC. This translates into CASSEVVIHSYEQYF.

The rearrangement uses TRBV2 and TRBJ1-1, with D uncertain. CDR1 SNHLY and CDR2 FYNNEI come from the germline V gene. V was clipped by 6 bases and J by 5 bases, with 16 bases between them. This CDR3 is 14 amino acids long. The CDR3 loop reads CASSFAIGGTEAFF. CDR3 DNA: TGTGCCAGCAGCTTTGCCATCGGAGGAACTGAAGCTTTCTTT.

The V gene is TRBV4-1, the J gene TRBJ1-4; D uncertain. The CDR3 totals 16 residues. V shed 3 bases and J shed 0 bases, with 11 bases lying between them. CDR1 is MGHRA and CDR2 is YSYEKL in the germline V gene. The CDR3, as DNA: TGCGCCAGCAGCCAGCCCCACAGAGCAACTAATGAAAAACTGTTTTTT. It yields the protein CASSQPHRATNEKLFF.

The V gene is TRBV6-5, the J gene TRBJ2-3, with D possibly being TRBD1 (6 bases). Looked up from germline, CDR1 is MNHEY and CDR2 is SVGAGI. The ends were cut back, 8 bases at V and 11 bases at J, with 17 bases in the middle. The CDR3 has 12 amino acids. CDR3 in amino acids: CASGDIYTGQYF. The CDR3 coding sequence is TGTGCCAGCGGGGACATTTATACCGGGCAGTATTTT.

V is TRBV11-2 and J is TRBJ1-6, with D tentatively TRBD1 (6 bases). V was cut by 2 bases and J by 6 bases, with 8 bases left in between. CDR1 and CDR2 (germline): SGHAT, FQNNGV. The CDR3 contains 14 residues. CDR3 in DNA: TGTGCCAGCAGCTTAAGCAGGGGTAATTCACCCCTCCACTTT. Its translation is CASSLSRGNSPLHF. The full variable domain, in which reference TRBV11-2 and TRBJ1-6 provide the parts outside the CDR3, is EAGVAQSPRYKIIEKRQSVAFWCNPISGHATLYWYQQILGQGPKLLIQFQNNGVVDDSQLPKDRFSAERLKGVDSTLKIQPAKLEDSAVYLCASSLSRGNSPLHFGNGTRLTVT.

Concerning this clone itself: Other DNA sequences in this specimen translate into the identical CDR3. The rearrangement uses TRBV6-1 and TRBJ1-2, with 10 bases that match TRBD1. This CDR3 comprises 15 residues. Per the germline V gene, CDR1 is MNHNS and CDR2 is SASEGT. J lost 3 bases, V lost 0 bases, and 1 base had no gene match. The CDR3 coding sequence is TGTGCCAGCAGTGAAGCAGGGACAGGGGACTATGGCTACACCTTC. Its protein is CASSEAGTGDYGYTF.

J is TRBJ2-3 and V is TRBV5-1, with TRBD1 matching 11 bases. This CDR3 spans 14 amino acids. V was pared by 5 bases and J by 6 bases, with 5 bases of the junction left unmatched. Germline lookup yields CDR1 SGHRS and CDR2 YFSETQ. DNA of the CDR3: TGCGCCAGCAGAAGGACAGGGGGCGCCGATACGCAGTATTTT. Its translation is CASRRTGGADTQYF.

The V gene is TRBV7-3, the J gene TRBJ1-2, with TRBD1 as a possible D gene (6 bases). CDR3 length: 16 amino acids. V was cut by 1 base and J by 4 bases, with 16 bases left in between. CDR1 SGHTA and CDR2 FQGTGA come from the germline V gene. In DNA form, the CDR3 reads TGTGCCAGCAGCTTAATGGGGGCGAATCCTTTCTATGGCTACACCTTC. It yields the protein CASSLMGANPFYGYTF.

The gene calls are TRBV18 and TRBJ1-2; 8 nucleotides match TRBD1. The CDR3 consists of 12 residues. CDR1 is KGHSH and CDR2 is LQKENI in the germline V gene. Germline trimming cut 7 bases from V and 2 bases from J; bases unmatched to any gene: 0. Here the CDR3 reads CASWTGNYGYTF. Here the CDR3 DNA reads TGTGCCAGCTGGACAGGGAACTATGGCTACACCTTC.

The chain couples TRBV10-3 to TRBJ2-2; D possibly corresponds to TRBD1 (5 bases). This CDR3 spans 14 amino acids. Germline assignment: CDR1 ENHRY and CDR2 SYGVKD. V was shortened by 3 bases and J by 4 bases, with 9 bases between the two germline ends. The CDR3 sequence is CAISDGHSTGELFF. The DNA of the CDR3 is TGTGCCATCAGTGACGGACACAGCACCGGGGAGCTGTTTTTT.

The rearrangement joins TRBV12-3 or TRBV12-4 to TRBJ2-1; tentative D call: TRBD2 (6 bases). The CDR3 consists of 12 residues. V lost 6 bases and J 9 bases, leaving 12 bases between the germline ends. CDR3: CASRLTRTEQFF. The CDR3 region has the DNA TGTGCCAGCAGGCTGACTAGGACTGAGCAGTTCTTC.

The chain employs TRBV5-1 and TRBJ1-1, with D maybe TRBD1 (5 bases). Trimming stripped 4 bases from V and 1 base from J, with 11 bases between. The CDR3 is made up of 14 amino acids. Germline loops: CDR1 SGHRS, CDR2 YFSETQ. The DNA for the CDR3 is TGCGCCAGCAGCAGTTCTGGGGCGAACACTGAAGCTTTCTTT. Its translation: CASSSSGANTEAFF.

The rearrangement uses TRBV7-2 and TRBJ1-5; TRBD1 agrees at 7 bases. The germline V gene encodes CDR1 SGHTA and CDR2 FQGNSA. This CDR3 has 15 residues. V shed 5 bases and J 3 bases; nucleotides not matched to a gene: 7. The CDR3 nucleotides are TGTGCCAGCAGCATTCCGGGACAGCTCAATCAGCCCCAGCATTTT. Encoded protein: CASSIPGQLNQPQHF.

Remarks on this clone: The sample has other DNA sequences that encode this CDR3 too. The chain carries TRBV18 and TRBJ1-3; TRBD1 aligns across 7 bases. Germline-derived CDR1 and CDR2 are KGHSH and LQKENI. V dropped 1 base and J dropped 1; count of bases not matched to a gene: 1. The CDR3 has 15 residues. In DNA, the CDR3 is TGTGCCAGCTCACCACAGGGGGCGTCTGGAAACACCATATATTTT. Its translation: CASSPQGASGNTIYF.

The chain couples TRBV27 to TRBJ1-2; a possible D gene is TRBD1 (6 bases). Trimming cost V 5 bases and J 8 bases, with 15 bases left between them. The CDR3 sequence is 13 residues long. Looked up from germline, CDR1 is MNHEY and CDR2 is SMNVEV (reference sequence). DNA for the CDR3: TGTGCCAGCAGTCGCCCAGGGGCTGCGGGCTACACCTTC. Its protein product is CASSRPGAAGYTF.

Note on this clone: Other DNA sequences of this sample code for an identical CDR3. V usage is TRBV18 and J usage is TRBJ1-5, with TRBD1 identical over 9 bases. Germline-derived CDR1 and CDR2 are KGHSH and LQKENI. This CDR3 is 14 amino acids long. Trimming took 2 bases from V and 4 from J; bases not matched to a gene: 0. The chain's CDR3 is CASSPGTGNQPQHF. CDR3 nucleotides: TGTGCCAGCTCACCAGGGACAGGGAATCAGCCCCAGCATTTT.

V and J are TRBV6-5 and TRBJ1-2; perhaps TRBD1 as D (5 bases). Germline V gives CDR1 MNHEY, CDR2 SVGAGI. Between the trimmed V and J ends, which lost 6 bases and 8 bases, there was a span of 19 bases. This CDR3 is 14 amino acids long. CDR3: CASSIRDPGGGYTF. The DNA of the CDR3 is TGTGCCAGCAGCATCCGGGACCCGGGAGGCGGCTACACCTTC.

The V gene is TRBV28, the J gene TRBJ2-5, with TRBD1 matching over 8 bases. This CDR3 has 17 residues. Germline trimming cut 4 bases from V and 4 bases from J; bases unmatched to any gene: 14. Germline loops: CDR1 MDHEN, CDR2 SYDVKM. The CDR3 bases are TGTGCCAGCAGTTCGCGGTCCCGGGACAGGTTCGGAGAGACCCAGTACTTC. Its translation is CASSSRSRDRFGETQYF.

V and J are TRBV5-1 and TRBJ1-1; TRBD1 aligns across 8 bases. Germline CDR1 and CDR2: SGHRS and YFSETQ. This CDR3 spans 14 amino acids. V shed 4 bases, J shed 2 bases, and the junction held 4 bases outside the gene matches. CDR3 protein: CASSIGQGNTEAFF. The CDR3 nucleotides are TGCGCCAGCAGCATCGGACAGGGAAACACTGAAGCTTTCTTT.

The chain is built from TRBV6-6 and TRBJ2-5, with D possibly matching TRBD1 (5 bases). Trimming pared 2 bases from V and 4 bases from J, leaving 5 bases between. The germline V gene has CDR1 MNHNY and CDR2 SVGAGI (reference sequence). This CDR3 is built from 12 residues. CDR3: CASSYDRETQYF. The CDR3 nucleotides read TGTGCCAGCAGTTACGACAGAGAGACCCAGTACTTC.

The CDR3 DNA follows: TGTGCCAGCAGTTATCCTCGAGACAGAAGAAACACCGGGGAGCTGTTTTTT. This gives the protein CASSYPRDRRNTGELFF. This chain joins TRBV27 and TRBJ2-2; D possibly corresponds to TRBD1 (5 bases). CDR1 and CDR2 (germline): MNHEY, SMNVEV (reference sequence). The CDR3 is made up of 17 amino acids. Trimming pared 4 bases from V and 2 bases from J, leaving 17 bases between.

This clone is a singleton in its sample. J is TRBJ1-2 and V is TRBV25-1; 7 bases map to TRBD1. The junction had 5 bases not matched to a gene; V was cut back by 4 bases and J by 0 bases. The CDR3 has 15 residues. Germline CDR1 MGHDK, CDR2 SYGVNS. CDR3 in amino acids: CASSARGKANYGYTF. The CDR3 region has the DNA TGTGCCAGCAGTGCCAGGGGGAAAGCTAACTATGGCTACACCTTC.

This chain joins TRBV7-9 and TRBJ2-1; D might be TRBD2 (6 bases). CDR1 SEHNR and CDR2 FQNEAQ come from the germline V gene (reference sequence). This CDR3 contains 16 residues. The ends were cut back, 4 bases at V and 8 bases at J, with 21 bases in the middle. The CDR3 sequence: CASSSWGDWSVDEQFF. CDR3 DNA sequence: TGTGCCAGCAGCTCTTGGGGGGACTGGTCCGTCGATGAGCAGTTCTTC.

Written as DNA, the CDR3 is TGTGCCAGCAGTTACATCGGGGTCAGGAATGAGCAGTTCTTC. This translates into CASSYIGVRNEQFF. This rearrangement joins TRBV6-5 to TRBJ2-1, with D possibly TRBD2 on 5 matching bases. The germline gives CDR1 MNHEY, CDR2 SVGAGI. V lost 2 bases, J lost 7 bases, and 12 bases lay in between. The CDR3 runs 14 residues.

The chain uses TRBV7-9 and TRBJ2-5, with D hard to call. Germline V lookup: CDR1 SEHNR, CDR2 FQNEAQ (reference sequence). Between the trimmed V and J ends, which lost 4 bases and 5 bases, there was a span of 11 bases. The CDR3 runs 13 residues. Written as DNA, the CDR3 is TGTGCCAGCAGCTCCCGGAGAGCGGAGACCCAGTACTTC. Translating gives CASSSRRAETQYF.